This T cell receptor beta chain was identified in a study of response to subunit inactivated influenza vaccine. TCRdb recomputed calls from the RT-PCR reads with MiXCR, one row per CDR3 protein. The table shows fewer than 600,000 distinct CDR3 sequences, with approximately 7.8% occurring only once. Findings of the study overall: The authors offered the suggestion that each seasonal influenza vaccination recruits few new T cells.

V was clipped by 1 base and J by 2 bases, with 13 bases between them. The germline V gene has CDR1 SGHDT and CDR2 YYEEEE. This CDR3 region has 15 residues. This clonotype was seen a handful of times. Its antigen is still unknown. The chain couples TRBV5-6 to TRBJ2-7; possible D gene TRBD2, 6 bases. The specimen comprised PBMCs from blood, sampled about 24 months after vaccination. The clonotype originates from a man between 45 and 75 years old who received an inactivated influenza vaccine. CDR3 nucleotide sequence: TGTGCCAGCAGCTTGTTTGTGGGGGGTGCCTACGAGCAGTACTTC. It specifies CASSLFVGGAYEQYF.